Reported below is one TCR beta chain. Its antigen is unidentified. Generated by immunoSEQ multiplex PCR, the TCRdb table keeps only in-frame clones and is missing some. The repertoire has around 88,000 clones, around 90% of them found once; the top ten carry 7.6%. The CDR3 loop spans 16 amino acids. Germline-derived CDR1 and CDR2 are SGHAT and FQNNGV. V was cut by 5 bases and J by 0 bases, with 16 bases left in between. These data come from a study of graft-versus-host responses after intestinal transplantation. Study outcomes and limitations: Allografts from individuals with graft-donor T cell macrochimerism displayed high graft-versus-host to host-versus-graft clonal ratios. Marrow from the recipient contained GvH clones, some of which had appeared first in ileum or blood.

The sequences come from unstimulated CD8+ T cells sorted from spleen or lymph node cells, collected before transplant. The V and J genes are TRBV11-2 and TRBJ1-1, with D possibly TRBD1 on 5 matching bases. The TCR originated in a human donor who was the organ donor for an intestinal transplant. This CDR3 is CASSGTGWRLNTEAFF. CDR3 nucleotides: TGTGCCAGCAGCGGGACTGGTTGGCGGCTGAACACTGAAGCTTTCTTT.